The 8 T cell receptor beta chains below all came from one sample that was sequenced in a study of blood T cell repertoires in COVID-19. Clones were sequenced by immunoSEQ multiplex PCR, and TCRdb holds only the in-frame ones, with some missing. Among under 300,000 clones listed, 75% to 95% were seen once. The material sequenced was PBMCs or T cells enriched from blood (not recorded which). These receptors were collected from a woman between 18 and 29 years old who had recovered from COVID-19.

This chain's CDR3 is CAISGGGLEAFF. The CDR3 bases are TGTGCCATCTCTGGGGGAGGGCTGGAAGCTTTCTTT. J is TRBJ1-1 and V is TRBV10-3; tentative D call: TRBD1 (5 bases). V gave up 8 bases and J gave up 8 bases, with 15 bases separating them. Germline V gives CDR1 ENHRY, CDR2 SYGVKD. The CDR3 extends over 12 amino acids.

This chain uses TRBV29-1 with TRBJ2-1, with a weak D call TRBD1 (6 bases). Germline V gene lookup returns CDR1 SQVTM and CDR2 ANQGSEA. V shed 4 bases and J shed 4 bases, with 17 bases lying between them. This CDR3 has 15 residues. DNA for the CDR3: TGCAGCGTTGGAGGAAAACGGACAGTTTACAATGAGCAGTTCTTC. As protein: CSVGGKRTVYNEQFF.

J is TRBJ1-4 and V is TRBV4-1, with 7 bases aligning to TRBD1. In germline, CDR1 is MGHRA, CDR2 YSYEKL. Germline trimming cut 3 bases from V and 2 bases from J; bases unmatched to any gene: 3. The CDR3 runs 15 residues. In DNA form, the CDR3 reads TGCGCCAGCAGCCAGACAGGGATCACTAATGAAAAACTGTTTTTT. This sequence encodes CASSQTGITNEKLFF.

This clone was seen only once. V usage is TRBV5-4 and J usage is TRBJ2-3, with D perhaps matching TRBD1 (6 bases). Between the trimmed V and J ends, which lost 5 bases and 3 bases, there was a span of 16 bases. This CDR3 contains 15 residues. From germline, CDR1 is SGHNT and CDR2 YYREEE (reference sequence). The CDR3 protein is CASSSPDSRTDTQYF. CDR3 DNA sequence: TGTGCCAGCAGTTCGCCGGACAGTCGGACAGATACGCAGTATTTT.

The CDR3 spells CASSFTKRGQSGYTF. DNA for the CDR3: TGTGCCAGCAGTTTTACTAAAAGGGGGCAGTCGGGCTACACCTTC. V usage is TRBV28 and J usage is TRBJ1-2; 7 bases line up with TRBD1. CDR1 and CDR2 from the germline V gene are MDHEN and SYDVKM. CDR3 size: 15 residues. V lost 3 bases and J lost 8; bases outside the gene matches: 12.

This chain joins TRBV7-8 and TRBJ1-5, with unresolved D. The CDR3 loop spans 13 amino acids. Per the germline V gene, CDR1 is SGHVS and CDR2 is FQNEAQ. Trimming pared 6 bases from V and 7 bases from J, leaving 13 bases between. The CDR3 DNA follows: TGTGCCAGCAGTTTGGGCCCGGTCCAGCCCCAGCATTTT. It codes for CASSLGPVQPQHF.

The V call is TRBV11-2, the J call TRBJ1-6, with D possibly being TRBD1 (5 bases). The germline V gene encodes CDR1 SGHAT and CDR2 FQNNGV. V was clipped by 7 bases and J by 6 bases, with 10 bases between them. The CDR3 extends over 13 amino acids. CDR3 nucleotide sequence: TGTGCCAGCACGCCGCAGGGTAATTCACCCCTCCACTTT. As protein: CASTPQGNSPLHF.

The genes are TRBV21-1 and TRBJ2-1; TRBD2 is taken as the D call from the table, unchecked against the DNA. TRBV21-1 is assigned pseudogene status. The CDR3 runs 17 residues. This CDR3 reads CASSRPRWLAGGTEQFF. In DNA, the CDR3 is TGTGCCAGCAGCCGCCCTCGGTGGCTAGCGGGAGGGACTGAGCAGTTCTTC.